The 5 T cell receptor beta chains below were found in one sample sequenced in a study of cytomegalovirus exposure and HLA in healthy donors. The PCR was carried out with 60 Vbeta primers and 13 Jbeta primers. Sequencing was performed with immunoSEQ multiplex PCR; in TCRdb, only in-frame clones are kept and a portion is missing. The sample holds over 110,000 clones, 82% seen once. The sequenced sample was PBMCs. Receptors originate from a male donor in good health and CMV-seronegative.

The rearrangement uses TRBV14 and TRBJ2-1; D perhaps matches TRBD2 (6 bases). This CDR3 contains 15 residues. V lost 0 bases, J lost 7 bases, and 13 bases lay in between. Germline V gene sequence: CDR1 SGHDN, CDR2 FVKESK. The CDR3 reads CASSQEFMGRNEQFF. The CDR3 coding sequence is TGTGCCAGCAGCCAAGAGTTCATGGGGAGGAATGAGCAGTTCTTC.

This chain uses TRBV7-6 with TRBJ1-6; the D gene is possibly TRBD1 (6 bases). Trimming stripped 2 bases from V and 5 bases from J, with 13 bases between. This CDR3 is built from 16 residues. The germline V gene encodes CDR1 SGHVS and CDR2 FNYEAQ. CDR3 residues: CASSLKQGRHNSPLHF. The CDR3, as DNA: TGTGCCAGCAGCTTAAAACAGGGCAGGCATAATTCACCCCTCCACTTT.

This clone was counted only a few times. CDR3 DNA: TGTGCCAGCAGTTCGAAAAGGGGGCCATCGAACACTGAAGCTTTCTTT. It yields the protein CASSSKRGPSNTEAFF. The V call is TRBV6-5, the J call TRBJ1-1; the match to TRBD1 covers 7 bases. Trimming removed 4 bases from V and 1 base from J; junction bases left unmatched: 9. CDR1 MNHEY and CDR2 SVGAGI come from the germline V gene. CDR3 length: 16 amino acids.

CDR3 region: CASPPSLAGLGAVYTQYF. The CDR3, as DNA: TGTGCCAGCCCCCCATCCCTGGCAGGGCTAGGGGCGGTGTACACGCAGTATTTT. The V call is TRBV28, the J call TRBJ2-3; D is perhaps TRBD1 (5 bases). V was cut by 8 bases and J by 9 bases, with 33 bases left in between. Germline CDR1 is MDHEN and CDR2 is SYDVKM. CDR3 size: 18 residues.

The CDR3 is CASSLSGVGYGYTF. CDR3 in DNA: TGTGCCAGCAGTTTATCAGGGGTTGGGTATGGCTACACCTTC. The gene calls are TRBV28 and TRBJ1-2; TRBD1 is a possible D gene (6 bases). Trimming stripped 1 base from V and 5 bases from J, with 11 bases between. CDR3 length: 14 residues. CDR1 is MDHEN and CDR2 is SYDVKM in the germline V gene.